This T cell receptor (beta chain) was documented in a study of cytomegalovirus exposure and HLA in healthy donors. With 60 Vbeta and 13 Jbeta primers, the PCR was carried out. Sequencing used immunoSEQ multiplex PCR; TCRdb keeps in-frame clones, though not all of them. This table lists 130,000 or so clones. Germline CDR1 and CDR2: SGHNT and YYREEE (reference sequence). This CDR3 is built from 16 residues. Trimming at V came to 0 bases and at J to 7 bases, leaving 5 bases not matched to a gene. This chain uses TRBV5-4 with TRBJ1-6, with 9 bases fitting TRBD1. Input material: PBMCs. This clonotype was obtained from a man younger than 35 in good health and CMV-seronegative. Here the CDR3 reads CASSLGPGQGNSPLHF. The CDR3 nucleotides read TGTGCCAGCAGCTTGGGACCGGGACAGGGAAATTCACCCCTCCACTTT. Looking up the rest from reference TRBV5-4 and TRBJ1-6 gives the full variable domain: ETGVTQSPTHLIKTRGQQVTLRCSSQSGHNTVSWYQQALGQGPQFIFQYYREEENGRGNFPPRFSGLQFPNYSSELNVNALELDDSALYLCASSLGPGQGNSPLHFGNGTRLTVT.